These T cell receptor beta chains were read from a single sample in a study of neurological immune-mediated disorders. MiXCR was run by TCRdb on the 5' RACE reads, yielding one entry per CDR3 protein. The sample carries more than 13,000 distinct CDR3 sequences, 10% recorded once. Sequenced input: PBMCs. These receptors came from a woman aged 40 to 50 in good health. Both conserved end residues are part of each CDR3. D genes are given only for firm matches. Clone size, where shown, is once, few, many, or a class for clones that have expanded.

CSAGRLFF | TGCAGTGCTGGGCGACTGTTTTTT | many | TRBJ1-4 | 8 | TRBV20-1 | -
CASSQSPSAGGGDTQYF | TGTGCCAGCAGCCAGTCCCCATCGGCGGGCGGAGGAGATACGCAGTATTTT | many | TRBJ2-3 | 17 | TRBV3-1 | -
CASRQTGAGGEKLFF | TGTGCCAGCAGGCAAACAGGGGCAGGGGGTGAAAAACTGTTTTTT | medium-sized | TRBJ1-4 | 15 | TRBV25-1 | TRBD1
CASSLTTSGTTGNLHF | TGTGCCAGCAGTTTAACCACTTCCGGGACGACTGGGAACCTCCACTTT | medium-sized | TRBJ1-6 | 16 | TRBV5-5 | -
CAISDELAPPNNEQFF | TGTGCCATCAGTGACGAACTAGCACCCCCTAACAATGAGCAGTTCTTC | many | TRBJ2-1 | 16 | TRBV10-3 | -
CASSHLVSYEQYF | TGTGCCAGCAGTCACCTCGTCTCCTACGAGCAGTACTTC | many | TRBJ2-7 | 13 | TRBV7-9 | -
CASRDRGPGVDEQFF | TGCGCCAGCAGGGACAGGGGGCCGGGAGTGGATGAGCAGTTCTTC | - | TRBJ2-1 | 15 | TRBV5-1 | TRBD1
CASSPQGQHQPQHF | TGTGCCAGCAGCCCGCAGGGACAACATCAGCCCCAGCATTTT | many | TRBJ1-5 | 14 | TRBV7-9 | -
CASSQWGPFGQETQYF | TGTGCCAGCAGCCAATGGGGACCCTTCGGTCAAGAGACCCAGTACTTC | many | TRBJ2-5 | 16 | TRBV14 | -
CASSFRLGGIAEAFF | TGTGCCAGCAGTTTTAGGTTGGGAGGGATCGCTGAAGCTTTCTTT | - | TRBJ1-1 | 15 | TRBV12-3/TRBV12-4 | -
CASSVKGFYGYTF | TGTGCCAGCAGCGTAAAGGGCTTCTATGGCTACACCTTC | many | TRBJ1-2 | 13 | TRBV9 | -
CASSSLDRQETQYF | TGTGCCAGCAGTTCCCTCGACAGGCAAGAGACCCAGTACTTC | many | TRBJ2-5 | 14 | TRBV27 | -
CASSVSGMGQETQYF | TGTGCCAGCAGCGTTAGCGGGATGGGCCAAGAGACCCAGTACTTC | medium-sized | TRBJ2-5 | 15 | TRBV9 | TRBD2
CASSLGLALNTGELFF | TGTGCCAGCAGTCTAGGACTAGCGCTGAACACCGGGGAGCTGTTTTTT | many | TRBJ2-2 | 16 | TRBV2 | TRBD2
CASSATGGDQPQHF | TGCGCCAGCAGCGCGACCGGGGGCGATCAGCCCCAGCATTTT | many | TRBJ1-5 | 14 | TRBV5-1 | -
CASSGFGGEQFF | TGTGCCAGCAGCGGATTCGGTGGGGAGCAGTTCTTC | many | TRBJ2-1 | 12 | TRBV12-3/TRBV12-4 | -
CASSQGTDTQYF | TGTGCCAGCAGCCAGGGGACAGATACGCAGTATTTT | medium-sized | TRBJ2-3 | 12 | TRBV2 | -
CASSLVAGGYNEQFF | TGTGCCAGCAGCTTAGTAGCGGGGGGCTACAATGAGCAGTTCTTC | many | TRBJ2-1 | 15 | TRBV7-8 | TRBD2
CASSYLADNEQFF | TGTGCCAGCAGTTACCTAGCGGACAATGAGCAGTTCTTC | many | TRBJ2-1 | 13 | TRBV6-5 | TRBD2
CSASGTSGRAVGELFF | TGCAGTGCCTCCGGGACTAGCGGGAGGGCCGTCGGGGAGCTGTTTTTT | many | TRBJ2-2 | 16 | TRBV20-1 | TRBD2
CASSQEIGTANYGYTF | TGCGCCAGCAGCCAAGAAATAGGGACAGCTAACTATGGCTACACCTTC | many | TRBJ1-2 | 16 | TRBV4-1 | TRBD1
CATSEGTGGPGGKTQYF | TGTGCCACCAGTGAGGGGACAGGGGGGCCCGGAGGCAAGACCCAGTACTTC | many | TRBJ2-5 | 17 | TRBV15 | TRBD1
CSASFSLTSGSSYEQYF | TGCAGTGCTAGTTTCTCCTTGACTAGCGGGTCCTCCTACGAGCAGTACTTC | many | TRBJ2-7 | 17 | TRBV20-1 | TRBD2
CASRTGTGTQETQYF | TGCGCCAGCAGGACCGGGACAGGGACCCAAGAGACCCAGTACTTC | - | TRBJ2-5 | 15 | TRBV5-1 | TRBD1
CSAREPRYADTSYEQYF | TGCAGTGCTAGAGAGCCCCGGTATGCGGACACGAGCTACGAGCAGTACTTC | many | TRBJ2-7 | 17 | TRBV20-1 | -
CATTGVENEQFF | TGTGCCACGACAGGGGTCGAGAATGAGCAGTTCTTC | many | TRBJ2-1 | 12 | TRBV12-3/TRBV12-4 | TRBD1
CSAREGTITDTQYF | TGCAGTGCTAGAGAGGGAACAATCACAGATACGCAGTATTTT | many | TRBJ2-3 | 14 | TRBV20-1 | -
CSARDDGTSGFLNTGELFF | TGCAGTGCTAGAGATGACGGGACTAGCGGATTTTTGAACACCGGGGAGCTGTTTTTT | many | TRBJ2-2 | 19 | TRBV20-1 | TRBD2
CASSHEGARGQPQHF | TGTGCCAGCAGCCACGAGGGGGCTCGGGGTCAGCCCCAGCATTTT | - | TRBJ1-5 | 15 | TRBV7-2 | TRBD1
CASRRVSSYEQYF | TGCGCCAGCCGGAGGGTTTCCAGCTACGAGCAGTACTTC | many | TRBJ2-7 | 13 | TRBV5-1 | -
CASSLESVVDTQYF | TGTGCCAGCAGCTTAGAATCGGTTGTGGATACGCAGTATTTT | many | TRBJ2-3 | 14 | TRBV11-2 | -
CASSLDPTGVTGNTIYF | TGCGCCAGCAGCTTGGACCCGACAGGGGTCACTGGAAACACCATATATTTT | many | TRBJ1-3 | 17 | TRBV5-1 | TRBD1
CASSQEDRGNEQFF | TGTGCCAGCAGCCAGGAGGACAGGGGAAATGAGCAGTTCTTC | many | TRBJ2-1 | 14 | TRBV4-2 | TRBD1
CASSLSSPGWGLTQYF | TGTGCCAGCAGTTTATCCTCTCCTGGATGGGGTTTGACCCAGTACTTC | many | TRBJ2-5 | 16 | TRBV27 | -
CAIRESPSEGYTF | TGTGCCATCAGAGAGTCCCCCTCAGAGGGCTACACCTTC | many | TRBJ1-2 | 13 | TRBV10-3 | -
CASRRVLDEKLFF | TGTGCCAGCAGGAGGGTCCTAGATGAAAAACTGTTTTTT | many | TRBJ1-4 | 13 | TRBV11-2 | -
CASSSNSGSTDTQYF | TGTGCCAGCAGCTCTAATAGCGGGAGCACAGATACGCAGTATTTT | many | TRBJ2-3 | 15 | TRBV7-6 | TRBD2
CSARVVGTNSPLHF | TGCAGTGCTAGAGTGGTAGGGACGAATTCACCCCTCCACTTT | many | TRBJ1-6 | 14 | TRBV20-1 | -
CASSSRAANYGYTF | TGTGCCAGCAGTTCACGAGCTGCCAACTATGGCTACACCTTC | many | TRBJ1-2 | 14 | TRBV27 | -
CASSQDYAVNTEAFF | TGTGCCAGCAGCCAAGATTACGCCGTGAACACTGAAGCTTTCTTT | medium-sized | TRBJ1-1 | 15 | TRBV3-1 | -
CASSSSNRGNTEAFF | TGTGCCAGTAGTTCCTCAAATAGGGGCAACACTGAAGCTTTCTTT | few | TRBJ1-1 | 15 | TRBV19 | -
CASSRSTGGNTEAFF | TGCGCCAGCAGTCGTTCTACAGGGGGCAATACTGAAGCTTTCTTT | - | TRBJ1-1 | 15 | TRBV5-1 | TRBD1
CASSTGTSGGQGRQYF | TGTGCCAGCAGCACAGGGACTAGCGGGGGGCAAGGGAGGCAGTACTTC | many | TRBJ2-7 | 16 | TRBV7-9 | TRBD2
CASSGLAGAQDTQYF | TGTGCCAGCTCCGGGCTAGCGGGGGCCCAAGATACGCAGTATTTT | many | TRBJ2-3 | 15 | TRBV18 | TRBD2
CASSLALGRGNTEAFF | TGTGCCAGCAGTTTAGCGCTGGGCAGGGGAAACACTGAAGCTTTCTTT | - | TRBJ1-1 | 16 | TRBV12-3/TRBV12-4 | -
CASSSSQGRGYTF | - | many | TRBJ1-2 | 13 | TRBV12-3/TRBV12-4 | -
CSARDGEGATNEKLFF | TGCAGTGCTAGAGATGGGGAGGGGGCAACTAATGAAAAACTGTTTTTT | many | TRBJ1-4 | 16 | TRBV20-1 | -
CSARDPGGVMVDEQFF | TGCAGTGCTAGAGATCCGGGGGGAGTTATGGTCGATGAGCAGTTCTTC | many | TRBJ2-1 | 16 | TRBV20-1 | TRBD2
CASSPQGVGGLSTNEKLFF | TGCGCCAGCAGCCCCCAAGGGGTCGGGGGGTTATCTACTAATGAAAAACTGTTTTTT | many | TRBJ1-4 | 19 | TRBV4-1 | -
CASSPYNQPQHF | TGTGCCAGCAGCCCTTACAATCAGCCCCAGCATTTT | many | TRBJ1-5 | 12 | TRBV7-2 | -
CASSLGWPEFF | TGTGCCAGCAGCTTAGGGTGGCCCGAGTTCTTC | many | TRBJ2-1 | 11 | TRBV7-9 | -
CASSPDPQGGTEAFF | TGCGCCAGCAGCCCAGATCCGCAGGGCGGGACTGAAGCTTTCTTT | many | TRBJ1-1 | 15 | TRBV5-1 | -
CASSPRPTDTQYF | TGTGCCAGCAGCCCCCGACCCACAGATACGCAGTATTTT | many | TRBJ2-3 | 13 | TRBV7-2 | -
CASSLDVWSEQYF | TGTGCCAGCAGCTTAGATGTCTGGAGCGAGCAGTACTTC | many | TRBJ2-7 | 13 | TRBV7-2 | -
CASSAGTSGVEQFF | TGTGCCAGCAGCGCGGGGACTAGCGGGGTTGAGCAGTTCTTC | many | TRBJ2-1 | 14 | TRBV9 | TRBD2
CSGSEGSELGGYTF | TGCAGTGGTTCGGAGGGGTCCGAACTCGGCGGCTACACCTTC | - | TRBJ1-2 | 14 | TRBV20-1 | -